This TCR beta chain was profiled in a study of shared clonotypes between healthy human individuals. Looking at the study overall: Each donor's CD4 naive and CD4 memory cells filled three plates apiece, CD8 naive two, and CD8 memory one.

Naive CD8 cells lacked CD45RO and underwent positive selection for CCR7, leaving out terminally differentiated effector memory CD45RA+ cells. For this clone: What it recognizes is unknown.

DNA at around 190 ng, about 30,000 T cell genomes, went into sorted-subset replicate PCRs. Assay: immunoSEQ multiplex PCR; the TCRdb copy retains only in-frame clones and omits some. Of 550,000 to 650,000 clones in the sample, approximately 96% were seen once. Whole-study findings and limits: Clonotype sharing across a handful of donors was observed for about 5.5% of naive CD4 clonotypes. Collection of samples was limited to blood; tissue repertoires likely differ.

The CDR3 is made up of 14 amino acids. Trimming removed 3 bases from V and 6 bases from J; junction bases left unmatched: 8. Germline CDR1 is SGHAT and CDR2 is FQNNGV. The sequence came from a woman aged 25-40 years in good health. The chain joins TRBV11-2 to TRBJ2-7; 7 nucleotides line up with TRBD2. Sequenced sample: naive CD8+ T cells sorted from blood. CDR3 in amino acids: CASSFTGTKSEQYF. Written as DNA, the CDR3 is TGTGCCAGCAGCTTTACCGGGACTAAATCCGAGCAGTACTTC.